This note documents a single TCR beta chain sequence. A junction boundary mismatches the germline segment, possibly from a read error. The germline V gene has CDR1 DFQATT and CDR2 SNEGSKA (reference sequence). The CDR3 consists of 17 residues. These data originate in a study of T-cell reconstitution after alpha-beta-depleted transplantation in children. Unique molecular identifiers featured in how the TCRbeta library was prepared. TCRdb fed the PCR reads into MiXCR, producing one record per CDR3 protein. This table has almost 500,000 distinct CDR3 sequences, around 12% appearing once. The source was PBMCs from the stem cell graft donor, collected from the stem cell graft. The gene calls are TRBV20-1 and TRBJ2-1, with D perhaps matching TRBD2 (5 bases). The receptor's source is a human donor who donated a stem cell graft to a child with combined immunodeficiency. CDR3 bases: TGCTGTGCTAGCCCCACCTGGGTGGCGGTGGGGATCAATGAGCAGTTCTTC. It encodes CCASPTWVAVGINEQFF.